This is a list of T cell receptor beta chains from one sample in a study of Graves' ophthalmopathy and Graves' hyperthyroidism. Using its own MiXCR run on the multiplex PCR reads, TCRdb lists one record per CDR3 protein. The table includes about 590,000 distinct CDR3 sequences, 39% detected once. The material sequenced was peripheral blood or thyroid tissue (not recorded which). The receptors originated from an adult man with Graves' hyperthyroidism. Each CDR3 is given with its conserved first and last residue. Fields, in order: J gene, V gene, clone size, CDR3 protein. For some rows the clone size is stated as once, few or many, or as a class when expanded; others skip it.

J: TRBJ1-1; V: TRBV4-1; size: many; CDR3: CASSQVGTGLTEAFF
J: TRBJ2-7; V: TRBV30; size: .; CDR3: CAWSQVGTLYEQYF
J: TRBJ1-2; V: TRBV29-1; size: .; CDR3: CSSPRTDYGYTF
J: TRBJ1-2; V: TRBV2; size: many; CDR3: CASPNRDRNYGYTF
J: TRBJ2-7; V: TRBV19; size: .; CDR3: CASSARDSCSYEQYF
J: TRBJ1-1; V: TRBV3-1; size: many; CDR3: CASSQNMGEAFF
J: TRBJ1-5; V: TRBV19; size: .; CDR3: CASSSLSGASGEQPQHF
J: TRBJ2-1; V: TRBV20-1; size: .; CDR3: CSARGLAGGPSEQFF
J: TRBJ1-1; V: TRBV5-6; size: many; CDR3: CASSFGDSLNTEAFF
J: TRBJ1-5; V: TRBV29-1; size: many; CDR3: CSVGSSQGDQPQHF
J: TRBJ1-2; V: TRBV5-6; size: .; CDR3: CASSHKQGVGYTF
J: TRBJ1-5; V: TRBV7-9; size: .; CDR3: CASSFRDRGVGQPQHF
J: TRBJ1-6; V: TRBV10-3; size: many; CDR3: CAISDGGAGRIRSPLHF
J: TRBJ2-5; V: TRBV7-8; size: .; CDR3: CASSVSGTGDQETQYF
J: .; V: TRBV7-9; size: .; CDR3: CASSDSLGNEQFF
J: TRBJ1-6; V: TRBV11-2; size: many; CDR3: CASSPGRISPLHF
J: TRBJ2-2; V: TRBV7-9; size: many; CDR3: CASSFPRGMDTGELFF
J: TRBJ1-5; V: TRBV6-1; size: many; CDR3: CASSEGGVISFQPQHF
J: TRBJ2-5; V: TRBV28; size: many; CDR3: CASSYHREGTQYF
J: TRBJ2-2; V: TRBV5-6; size: .; CDR3: CASSGRRASNTGELFF
J: TRBJ1-5; V: TRBV2; size: .; CDR3: CASRRGGGQPQHF
J: TRBJ2-7; V: TRBV4-2; size: many; CDR3: CASSQDLAAYEQYF